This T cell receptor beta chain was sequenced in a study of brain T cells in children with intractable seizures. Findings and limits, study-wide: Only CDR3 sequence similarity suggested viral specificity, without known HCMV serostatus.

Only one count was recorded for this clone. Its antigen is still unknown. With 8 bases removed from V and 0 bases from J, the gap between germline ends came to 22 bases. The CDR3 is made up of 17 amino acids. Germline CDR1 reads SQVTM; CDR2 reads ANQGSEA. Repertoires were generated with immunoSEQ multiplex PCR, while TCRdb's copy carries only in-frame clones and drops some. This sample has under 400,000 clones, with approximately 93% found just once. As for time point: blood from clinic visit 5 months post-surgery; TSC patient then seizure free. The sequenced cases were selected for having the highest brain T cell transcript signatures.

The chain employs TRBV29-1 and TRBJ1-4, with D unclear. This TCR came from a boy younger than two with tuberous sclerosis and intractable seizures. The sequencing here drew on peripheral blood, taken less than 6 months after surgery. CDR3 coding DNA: TGCAGCTCAACCCCCCTTCGGGAAATTGCAACTAATGAAAAACTGTTTTTT. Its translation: CSSTPLREIATNEKLFF.